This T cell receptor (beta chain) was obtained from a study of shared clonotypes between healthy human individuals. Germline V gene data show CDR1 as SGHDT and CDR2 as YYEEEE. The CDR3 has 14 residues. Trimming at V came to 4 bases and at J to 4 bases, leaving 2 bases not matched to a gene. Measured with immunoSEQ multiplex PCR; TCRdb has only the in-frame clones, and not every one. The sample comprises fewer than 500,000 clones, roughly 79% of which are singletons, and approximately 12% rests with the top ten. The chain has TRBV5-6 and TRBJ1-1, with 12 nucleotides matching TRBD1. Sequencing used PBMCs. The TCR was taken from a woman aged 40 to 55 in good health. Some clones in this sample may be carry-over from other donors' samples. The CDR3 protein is CASSMGQGATEAFF. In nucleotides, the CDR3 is TGTGCCAGCAGCATGGGACAGGGGGCCACTGAAGCTTTCTTT.